Shown below are 32 T cell receptor beta chains from a single sample sequenced in a study of sequential checkpoint blockade in melanoma. Sequenced by immunoSEQ multiplex PCR; TCRdb stores in-frame clones only, minus some. The table includes approximately 40,000 clones, roughly 88% detected once. Treatment given: randomized to nivolumab then ipilimumab (arm A) or the reverse (arm B). The sample consisted of CD8+ T cells sorted from blood (inferred from file names), taken from a patient given nivolumab and ipilimumab in sequence. Receptors originate from a human donor with melanoma.

Worth noting for this clone: Germline is not matched at one junction end, which may reflect a read error. The sample holds other DNA sequences that translate to the same CDR3. The V gene is TRBV7-9, the J gene TRBJ1-5, with 7 nucleotides matching TRBD1. The germline CDR1 and CDR2 sequences are SEHNR and FQNEAQ (reference sequence). This CDR3 is built from 14 residues. The CDR3 nucleotides are TGCGCCAGCAGGCGAGACAGGGATGATCAGCCCCAGCATTTT. Translation gives CASRRDRDDQPQHF.

V usage is TRBV27 and J usage is TRBJ2-3, with 9 bases lining up with TRBD1. Trimming at V came to 8 bases and at J to 7 bases, leaving 4 bases not matched to a gene. CDR1 is MNHEY, CDR2 SMNVEV, per germline (reference sequence). The CDR3 covers 12 residues. CDR3 in amino acids: CASWDRAYTQYF. CDR3 DNA sequence: TGTGCCAGCTGGGACAGGGCGTATACGCAGTATTTT.

The chain carries TRBV25-1 and TRBJ1-4; D perhaps matches TRBD1 (6 bases). Germline V gene sequence: CDR1 MGHDK, CDR2 SYGVNS. V was trimmed by 3 bases and J by 8 bases, leaving 13 bases between them. The CDR3 runs 14 residues. The CDR3 DNA is TGTGCCAGCAGTGACTTGTTGACAGGCGAAAAACTGTTTTTT. Translation gives CASSDLLTGEKLFF.

The chain is built from TRBV23-1 and TRBJ1-5; the D is unclear. TRBV23-1 counts as an open reading frame of uncertain function. This CDR3 region has 17 residues. V lost 0 bases and J 0 bases, leaving 12 bases between the germline ends. CDR3 DNA sequence: TGCGCCAGCAGTCAATCTACCGGGTCCTATAGCAATCAGCCCCAGCATTTT. Its translation is CASSQSTGSYSNQPQHF.

The chain carries TRBV30 and TRBJ2-3; D is ambiguous. The germline CDR1 and CDR2 sequences are GTSNPN and SVGIG (reference sequence). The CDR3 totals 16 residues. V lost 4 bases to trimming and J lost 3 bases, with 20 bases between them. The CDR3 sequence: CAWNPASSAVTDTQYF. The DNA for the CDR3 is TGTGCCTGGAACCCTGCTAGTTCGGCGGTAACAGATACGCAGTATTTT. Looking up the rest from reference TRBV30 and TRBJ2-3 gives the full variable domain: SQTIHQWPATLVQPVGSPLSLECTVEGTSNPNLYWYRQAAGRGLQLLFYSVGIGQISSEVPQNLSASRPQDRQFILSSKKLLLSDSGFYLCAWNPASSAVTDTQYFGPGTRLTVL.

This sequence joins TRBV6-1 and TRBJ2-7; TRBD2 might be the D (6 bases). The germline V gene has CDR1 MNHNS and CDR2 SASEGT. V lost 6 bases and J 6 bases, leaving 12 bases between the germline ends. The CDR3 contains 12 residues. CDR3 loop: CASRTTRSEQYF. The CDR3 nucleotides read TGTGCCAGCAGGACGACTAGGAGCGAGCAGTACTTC.

V usage is TRBV7-9 and J usage is TRBJ2-7, with D possibly being TRBD2 (6 bases). The CDR3 length is 14 residues. The V and J ends lost 5 bases and 1 base respectively, with 12 bases between them. Germline V gene sequence: CDR1 SEHNR, CDR2 FQNEAQ (reference sequence). Written as DNA, the CDR3 is TGTGCCAGCAGCCTCGGGACTCTGTCCTACGAGCAGTACTTC. It translates to CASSLGTLSYEQYF.

Only one count was recorded for this clone. The chain joins TRBV7-9 to TRBJ1-1; TRBD1 agrees at 9 bases. Trimming cost V 5 bases and J 4 bases; bases outside gene matches: 11. CDR1 is SEHNR, CDR2 FQNEAQ, per germline (reference sequence). The CDR3 is made up of 16 amino acids. DNA of the CDR3: TGTGCCAGCAGCAGATCCACAGGGGGCATCGGCACTGAAGCTTTCTTT. It yields the protein CASSRSTGGIGTEAFF. Using reference TRBV7-9 and TRBJ1-1 for the parts outside the CDR3, the full variable domain is DTGVSQNPRHKITKRGQNVTFRCDPISEHNRLYWYRQTLGQGPEFLTYFQNEAQLEKSRLLSDRFSAERPKGSFSTLEIQRTEQGDSAMYLCASSRSTGGIGTEAFFGQGTRLTVV.

The gene calls are TRBV2 and TRBJ1-1, with 8 bases matching TRBD1. V lost 3 bases to trimming and J lost 1 base; unmatched junction nucleotides: 4. This CDR3 spans 15 amino acids. CDR1 SNHLY and CDR2 FYNNEI come from the germline V gene. The CDR3 spells CASSDNRGKNTEAFF. CDR3 in DNA: TGTGCCAGCAGTGACAACAGGGGGAAGAACACTGAAGCTTTCTTT. Looking up the rest from reference TRBV2 and TRBJ1-1 gives the full variable domain: EPEVTQTPSHQVTQMGQEVILRCVPISNHLYFYWYRQILGQKVEFLVSFYNNEISEKSEIFDDQFSVERPDGSNFTLKIRSTKLEDSAMYFCASSDNRGKNTEAFFGQGTRLTVV.

V usage is TRBV29-1 and J usage is TRBJ2-3, with TRBD1 matching 7 bases. V gave up 3 bases and J gave up 0 bases; unmatched junction bases: 12. In germline, CDR1 is SQVTM, CDR2 ANQGSEA. The CDR3 contains 17 residues. The CDR3 here is CSVDGTDRATSTDTQYF. The CDR3 region has the DNA TGCAGCGTTGATGGCACTGACAGGGCCACTAGCACAGATACGCAGTATTTT.

The DNA for the CDR3 is TGTGCCAGCAGTGTAATACAGGGGTCTGGGGATCAGCCCCAGCATTTT. Translating gives CASSVIQGSGDQPQHF. This sequence joins TRBV27 and TRBJ1-5; 7 nucleotides align to TRBD1. This CDR3 has 16 residues. Trimming at V came to 5 bases and at J to 5 bases, leaving 12 bases not matched to a gene. Germline V gives CDR1 MNHEY, CDR2 SMNVEV (reference sequence).

This chain uses TRBV27 with TRBJ2-7; D gene uncertain. The CDR3 is made up of 11 amino acids. CDR1 and CDR2 (germline): MNHEY, SMNVEV (reference sequence). V dropped 8 bases and J dropped 6 bases, with 11 bases sitting between them. CDR3 coding DNA: TGTGCCAGCGGAGATGGGTTCGAGCAGTACGTC. Its translation is CASGDGFEQYV.

This sequence joins TRBV7-2 and TRBJ1-2; no definite D call. This CDR3 contains 12 residues. Germline V gene data show CDR1 as SGHTA and CDR2 as FQGNSA. V lost 3 bases and J 6 bases, leaving 8 bases between the germline ends. In nucleotides, the CDR3 is TGTGCCAGCAGCTTCTCAGGCGATGGCTACACCTTC. Its protein product is CASSFSGDGYTF.

The V and J genes are TRBV6-6 and TRBJ1-5; no firm D call. Germline V gene data show CDR1 as MNHNY and CDR2 as SVGAGI (reference sequence). The CDR3 has 13 amino acids. The V end was cut by 0 bases, the J end by 6 bases, with 6 bases between. The CDR3 region is CASSYSRIQPQHF. For the CDR3, the DNA is TGTGCCAGCAGTTACTCGAGGATTCAGCCCCAGCATTTT.

About this clone itself: At one end the junction does not follow the germline gene, possibly because of a read error. The CDR3, as DNA: TGTGCCAGCAGCGTAGGGACTAGCGGGGGAGGACTACCCACAGATACGCAGTATTTT. Amino acid sequence: CASSVGTSGGGLPTDTQYF. The V gene is TRBV13, the J gene TRBJ2-3; 14 nucleotides match TRBD2. Germline V CDR1 and CDR2: PRHDT, FYEKMQ (reference sequence). This CDR3 region has 19 residues.

V and J are TRBV19 and TRBJ1-2, with D hard to call. The CDR3 has 12 residues. The germline CDR1 and CDR2 sequences are LNHDA and SQIVND (reference sequence). The V and J ends lost 1 base and 8 bases respectively, with 8 bases between them. The CDR3 sequence is CASSIVGQGYTF. The CDR3 DNA sequence: TGTGCCAGTAGTATAGTTGGCCAAGGCTACACCTTC.

The genes are TRBV19 and TRBJ2-1; possibly TRBD1 for D (6 bases). The CDR3 totals 15 residues. V shed 2 bases and J shed 0 bases, with 8 bases lying between them. CDR1 and CDR2 (germline): LNHDA, SQIVND (reference sequence). The CDR3 DNA follows: TGTGCCAGTAGTATACAGGGGCCCTCCTACAATGAGCAGTTCTTC. As protein: CASSIQGPSYNEQFF.

The CDR3 DNA is TGTGCCAGCAGCTTGGCCGATGAGCAGTTCTTC. Its protein product is CASSLADEQFF. V is TRBV5-4 and J is TRBJ2-1; D unresolved. This CDR3 contains 11 residues. With 0 bases removed from V and 8 bases from J, the gap between germline ends came to 3 bases. Germline assignment: CDR1 SGHNT and CDR2 YYREEE (reference sequence).

The chain carries TRBV5-1 and TRBJ1-2; perhaps TRBD1 as D (5 bases). CDR1 SGHRS and CDR2 YFSETQ come from the germline V gene. Trimming shortened V by 0 bases and J by 8 bases, and 14 bases separated the two germline ends. The CDR3 loop spans 14 amino acids. CDR3 DNA sequence: TGCGCCAGCAGCTTGGACCCAGGGCTCTACGGCTACACCTTC. Amino acid sequence: CASSLDPGLYGYTF.

The chain has TRBV19 and TRBJ1-2, with 7 bases fitting TRBD1. The CDR3 is made up of 12 amino acids. With 9 bases clipped from V and 6 bases from J, the junction kept 7 bases outside the gene matches. Germline CDR1 reads LNHDA; CDR2 reads SQIVND (reference sequence). CDR3 sequence: CASSDRVDGYTF. The CDR3 bases are TGTGCCAGCTCTGACAGGGTCGATGGCTACACCTTC.

This clone was counted between two and nine times. The gene calls are TRBV27 and TRBJ1-2; perhaps TRBD1 as D (5 bases). Trimming took off 5 bases at V and 5 bases at J, with 18 bases between the two ends. Germline V gene sequence: CDR1 MNHEY, CDR2 SMNVEV (reference sequence). CDR3 size: 15 residues. The CDR3: CASSMSSGGLYGYTF. For the CDR3, the DNA is TGTGCCAGCAGTATGAGTTCCGGGGGGTTGTATGGCTACACCTTC.

The V gene is TRBV7-8, the J gene TRBJ2-7; D might be TRBD1 (6 bases). V shed 4 bases and J shed 2 bases, with 12 bases lying between them. CDR3 length: 14 residues. CDR1 and CDR2 from the germline V gene are SGHVS and FQNEAQ. The CDR3 DNA reads TGTGCCAGCAGCTCCAGGGGCCGGCCCTACGAGCAGTACGTC. The encoded protein is CASSSRGRPYEQYV.

The rearrangement links TRBV4-2 to TRBJ2-3, with 7 bases that match TRBD1. In germline, CDR1 is LGHNA, CDR2 YNFKEQ. The CDR3 has 15 amino acids. The J segment lost 1 base and the V segment lost 3 bases, leaving 4 bases of the junction unmatched. The CDR3 is CASSHYRGGTDTQYF. CDR3 DNA: TGTGCCAGCAGCCATTACAGGGGTGGCACAGATACGCAGTATTTT.

The chain uses TRBV5-4 and TRBJ1-2; TRBD1 might be the D (5 bases). Trimming removed 3 bases from V and 3 bases from J, with 12 bases in between. The CDR3 runs to 14 residues. CDR1 and CDR2 from the germline V gene are SGHNT and YYREEE (reference sequence). The CDR3 loop is CASSSVGQDYGYTF. CDR3 nucleotides: TGTGCCAGCAGCTCTGTGGGGCAGGACTATGGCTACACCTTC.

The chain links TRBV4-2 to TRBJ2-1; D is perhaps TRBD2 (6 bases). This CDR3 comprises 13 residues. Trimming removed 1 base from V and 7 bases from J, with 8 bases in between. Germline V gene lookup returns CDR1 LGHNA and CDR2 YNFKEQ. CDR3 residues: CASSQAGVNEQFF. CDR3 bases: TGTGCCAGCAGCCAAGCGGGGGTTAATGAGCAGTTCTTC.

The J gene is TRBJ2-1, the V gene TRBV7-9; TRBD2 aligns across 12 bases. Trimming at V came to 4 bases and at J to 4 bases, leaving 2 bases not matched to a gene. Germline CDR1 reads SEHNR; CDR2 reads FQNEAQ (reference sequence). The CDR3 extends over 15 amino acids. CDR3 loop: CASSSGTSGYNEQFF. For the CDR3, the DNA is TGTGCCAGCAGCTCTGGGACTAGCGGGTACAATGAGCAGTTCTTC.

The DNA of the CDR3 is TGTGCCAGCAGCCCCGCGGGGGAAACGAACACCGGGGAGCTGTTTTTT. Its translation is CASSPAGETNTGELFF. The V gene is TRBV4-2, the J gene TRBJ2-2; 7 nucleotides line up with TRBD2. The CDR3 runs to 16 residues. CDR1 LGHNA and CDR2 YNFKEQ come from the germline V gene. The V gene end was trimmed by 4 bases and the J gene end by 0 bases; junction bases not matched to a gene: 5.

The CDR3 protein is CASSLGEYEQYF. The CDR3 DNA follows: TGTGCCAGCAGTTTAGGAGAATACGAGCAGTACTTC. The rearrangement uses TRBV28 and TRBJ2-7, with no clear D. V was shortened by 2 bases and J by 4 bases, with 6 bases between the two germline ends. CDR3 size: 12 residues. CDR1 is MDHEN and CDR2 is SYDVKM in the germline V gene.

This clone was detected only once. The gene calls are TRBV7-6 and TRBJ1-3, with TRBD1 identical over 9 bases. The CDR3 has 14 residues. The germline CDR1 and CDR2 sequences are SGHVS and FNYEAQ. The V gene end was trimmed by 5 bases and the J gene end by 3 bases; junction bases not matched to a gene: 2. The DNA of the CDR3 is TGTGCCAGCAGCCAGACAGGGGGTGGAAACACCATATATTTT. This sequence encodes CASSQTGGGNTIYF.

The chain links TRBV7-2 to TRBJ1-5; 7 bases match TRBD1. Germline V CDR1 and CDR2: SGHTA, FQGNSA. The length of the CDR3 is 15 residues. After removal of 5 bases from V and 7 bases from J, the junction contained 11 bases not matched to a gene. The CDR3 DNA is TGTGCCAGCAGCCGAACTACAGGGGTCGGACAGCCCCAGCATTTT. Translating it yields CASSRTTGVGQPQHF.

The V call is TRBV28, the J call TRBJ2-4, with a tentative D call TRBD2 (5 bases). The V and J ends lost 2 bases and 3 bases respectively, with 8 bases between them. CDR1 and CDR2 (germline): MDHEN, SYDVKM. This CDR3 contains 14 residues. Here the CDR3 reads CASSLLEDKNIQYF. CDR3 in DNA: TGTGCCAGCAGTTTACTGGAGGACAAAAACATTCAGTACTTC.

The chain is built from TRBV7-9 and TRBJ2-7; D is unclear. The CDR3 has 14 amino acids. CDR1 is SEHNR, CDR2 FQNEAQ, per germline (reference sequence). Trimming left V 2 bases short and J 0 bases short, with 8 bases between. The CDR3: CASSLLESSYEQYF. CDR3 bases: TGTGCCAGCAGCTTATTAGAGAGCTCCTACGAGCAGTACTTC.